This TCR beta chain was recovered during a study of CD8+ T cells in alopecia areata. Germline CDR1 reads SGDLS; CDR2 reads YYNGEE. The ends were cut back, 2 bases at V and 8 bases at J, with 5 bases in the middle. This CDR3 is built from 12 residues. The treatment was: oral pan-JAK inhibitor, 5-10 mg twice daily. PBMCs served as the source from which CD4+ and CD8+ T cells were sorted. Findings of the study overall: The study found higher clonality in lesional than normal scalp, especially in alopecia totalis/universalis. Resident alphabeta T cells of normal skin are also sequenced in scalp samples.

Worth noting for this clone: The antigen is not known.

RNA extraction was followed by reverse transcription into cDNA, which acted as the sequencing template. TCRdb keeps only in-frame clones here, not all; method: immunoSEQ multiplex PCR. The sample holds approximately 300,000 clones, 58% seen once. This sequence was found in a human donor with alopecia areata. The rearrangement uses TRBV9 and TRBJ1-6; D is possibly TRBD1 (5 bases). The source material was CD4+ T cells sorted from blood, sampled at week 24, from a patient treated with tofacitinib. CDR3 sequence (DNA): TGTGCCAGCAGCGTGGGGGATTCACCCCTCCACTTT. It codes for CASSVGDSPLHF. The whole variable domain, filled in from reference TRBV9 and TRBJ1-6, reads DSGVTQTPKHLITATGQRVTLRCSPRSGDLSVYWYQQSLDQGLQFLIQYYNGEERAKGNILERFSAQQFPDLHSELNLSSLELGDSALYFCASSVGDSPLHFGNGTRLTVT.